The source of this T cell receptor beta chain is a study of T cell responses to AZD1222 COVID-19 vaccine (dated by TCRdb to the early 2020s). Turning to the overall study: TCR sequencing was performed for over 230 trial participants, of whom 200 to 210 were given two doses of AZD1222 and around 25 were given two doses of MenACWY control vaccine. Trial participants were enrolled by age into 18-55, 56-69 and 70-plus year subgroups, with roughly 150, 30 and 60 TCR-sequenced participants respectively.

Taken with the paper, the label for time point translates to: about 28 days (+/-7) after the second vaccine dose. AZD1222 recipients with second doses at about 4 weeks or about 12 weeks were pooled, because spike-specific TCR depth and breadth did not differ between schedules. Samples from vaccinated people were obtained from the UK trials COV001 and COV002, which included a single-blind randomized controlled phase 2/3 trial of AZD1222 (ChAdOx1 nCoV-19) in healthy adults. Trial participant PBMC samples were collected at day 0 and day 28 after the second dose for TCRbeta chain sequencing. The CDR3 regions of human TCRbeta chains were subjected to immunosequencing. Per the original workflow: TCRs in the repertoires were matched against a reference library of SARS-CoV-2-specific TCRs that had been generated with the MIRA antigen-specificity platform. Breadth was defined as the fraction of unique TCRs that were SARS-CoV-2-associated. Depth was defined as the fraction of total T cells that were SARS-CoV-2-associated. Each spike-specific TCR was assigned to its reactive spike region and to a CD4 or CD8 class using the MIRA data. Log10-transformed breadth and depth values were compared by one-way ANOVA with Sidak's multiple comparisons tests. TCRdb mirrors the immuneACCESS table, restricted to in-frame sequences. Some clones are absent from its copies; in checked studies, under half trace to an unresolved V gene, and the reason for the others is unknown. That table gives V, J and clone size, and the DNA gave D and trimming. This sample is represented by around 100,000 clones; 70% to 90% of them were singletons. The ten biggest clones cover under 2.5% of the sample.

The CDR3 holds 15 amino acids from the cysteine to the phenylalanine. Only the CDR3 DNA is retained, 45 bases long and in frame from the first base. The germline V gene provides CDR1 SGDLS and CDR2 YYNGEE. V has 2 bases trimmed and J has 3 bases trimmed; junction bases matching no gene number 3. On this clone: Its antigen remains undetermined. No base-level quality is on record; no much larger clone is a single base apart.

Summary of the overall study and its limitations: Epitopes outside the regions mutated in the B.1.351 and B.1.1.7 variants were reportedly recognized by nearly half of the unique spike-specific TCRs. Only five to seven AZD1222 recipients were SARS-CoV-2 seropositive at baseline, limiting conclusions about previously exposed vaccinees. Because no day 14 peak-response samples were available, the repertoires could be characterized only after the peak T cell response. Vaccine-associated CD4 TCRs spanned the whole spike protein, with dominant responses in regions 160-218 and 743-854. After two AZD1222 doses, spike-specific TCR breadth and depth were significantly higher than at day 0 and than in MenACWY recipients. In the small 56-69-year group, the increase in depth fell short of significance, most likely because of low power. Most participants were white British and females outnumbered males, and the authors suggested that clonal diversity may have been underestimated.

The rearranged chain carries TRBV9 and TRBJ1-1, and 11 junctional nucleotides match TRBD1. The material sequenced was peripheral blood, taken 28 days after the second AZD1222 dose. This TCR was sampled from an adult who received the AZD1222 COVID-19 vaccine. CDR3 loop: CASSVGQGAYTEAFF. The DNA is TGTGCCAGCAGCGTTGGACAGGGGGCTTACACTGAAGCTTTCTTT.